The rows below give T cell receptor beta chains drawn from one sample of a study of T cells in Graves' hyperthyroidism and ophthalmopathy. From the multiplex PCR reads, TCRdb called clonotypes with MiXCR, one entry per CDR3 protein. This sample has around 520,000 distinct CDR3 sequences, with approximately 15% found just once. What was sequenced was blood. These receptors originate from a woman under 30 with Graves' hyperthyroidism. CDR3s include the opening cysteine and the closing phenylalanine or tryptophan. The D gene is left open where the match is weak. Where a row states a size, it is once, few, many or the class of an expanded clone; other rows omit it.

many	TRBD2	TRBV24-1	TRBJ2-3	TGTGCCACCAGTGACCCCATTGTGGGAGGGCCAACCCGGAGCACAGATACGCAGTATTTT	CATSDPIVGGPTRSTDTQYF
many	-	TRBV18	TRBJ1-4	TGTGCCAGCTCACCACCTAGTATGTCAGTCCGAGAAAAACTGTTTTTT	CASSPPSMSVREKLFF
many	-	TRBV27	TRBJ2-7	TGTGCCAGCAGTTCCACAGAGGTCTACTCCTACGAGCAGTACTTC	CASSSTEVYSYEQYF
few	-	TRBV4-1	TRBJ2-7	TGCGCCAGCAGCCAAGATGTTAGCGGACATTCCTACGAGCAGTACTTC	CASSQDVSGHSYEQYF
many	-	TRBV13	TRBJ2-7	TGTGCCAGCAGCTTAGGGGGGCCATTGAGCTCCTACGAGCAGTACTTC	CASSLGGPLSSYEQYF
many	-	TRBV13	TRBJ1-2	TGTGCCAGCAGCCCCCGCGGCAAGGTAGGGGGCTACACCTTC	CASSPRGKVGGYTF
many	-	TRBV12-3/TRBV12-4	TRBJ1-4	TGTGCCAGCATGGGATCAAACGAAAAACTGTTTTTT	CASMGSNEKLFF
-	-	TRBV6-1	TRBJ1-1	TGTGCCAGCGGGTCTCAACCCACTGAAGCTTTCTTT	CASGSQPTEAFF
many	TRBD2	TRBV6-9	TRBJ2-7	TGTGCCAGCAGTTATGTGTTTAGAAGCGGGAGGAAATACGAGCAGTACTTC	CASSYVFRSGRKYEQYF
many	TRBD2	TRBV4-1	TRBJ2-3	TGCGCCAGCAGCCAGGGACTAGCGGATAGCACAGATACGCAGTATTTT	CASSQGLADSTDTQYF
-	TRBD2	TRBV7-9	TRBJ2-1	TGTGCCAGCAGCTTAGGGGGACTAGCGGGAAACAATGAGCAGTTCTTC	CASSLGGLAGNNEQFF
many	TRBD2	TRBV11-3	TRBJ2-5	TGTGCCAGCAGCGTTAGCGGGACCTTGGAGACCCAGTACTTC	CASSVSGTLETQYF
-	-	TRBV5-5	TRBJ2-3	TGTGCCAGCAGCTTTTTGGGTGCCCCCCGGGGCACAGATACGCAGTATTTT	CASSFLGAPRGTDTQYF
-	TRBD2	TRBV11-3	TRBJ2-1	TGTGCCAGCAGCTTAGCGGCTAGCGGGAGGACGGATGAGCAGTTCTTC	CASSLAASGRTDEQFF
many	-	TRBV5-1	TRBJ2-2	TGCGCCAGCAGCTTGGCCTTGGGGCCCACCGGGGAGCTGTTTTTT	CASSLALGPTGELFF
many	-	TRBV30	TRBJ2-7	TGTGCCTGGACCAACAAGGGACGCGTCCGAGGCGAGCAGTACTTC	CAWTNKGRVRGEQYF
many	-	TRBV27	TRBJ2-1	TGTGCCAGCAGTTTAGGCGGGACAGGCCGCAGCGGGGGAGTTTCCTACAATGAGCAGTTCTTC	CASSLGGTGRSGGVSYNEQFF
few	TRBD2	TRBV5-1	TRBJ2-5	TGCGCCAGCAGTTCCGGGACTAGGAATGGGGAGGCCCAGTACTTC	CASSSGTRNGEAQYF
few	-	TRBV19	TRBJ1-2	TGTGCCAGTAGCCCGAGGGGCGGATTCTATGGCTACACCTTC	CASSPRGGFYGYTF
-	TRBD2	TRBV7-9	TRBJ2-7	TGTGCCAGCAGCTTAGCCTTAGCGGGAGAGGGCTACGAGCAGTACTTC	CASSLALAGEGYEQYF
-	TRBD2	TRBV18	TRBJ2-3	TGTGCCAGCTCACCAAGGAGGACTAGCGTCACAGATACGCAGTATTTT	CASSPRRTSVTDTQYF
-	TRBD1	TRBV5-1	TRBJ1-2	TGCGCCAGCAGCTGGGACAGACAGGGAGGCTACACCTTC	CASSWDRQGGYTF
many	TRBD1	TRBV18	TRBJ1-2	TGTGCCAGCTCACCGCCCGACAGGGTGGATGGCTACACCTTC	CASSPPDRVDGYTF
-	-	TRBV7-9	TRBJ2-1	TGTGCCAGCAGCTTAGTCGAAACAACCAATGAGCAGTTCTTC	CASSLVETTNEQFF
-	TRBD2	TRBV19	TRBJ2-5	TGTGCCAGTAGTATAGCTAGCGGGAGGGCCTGGGAGACCCAGTACTTC	CASSIASGRAWETQYF
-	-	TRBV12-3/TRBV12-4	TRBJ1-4	TGTGCCAGCAGGTTCAAAGGGGAAACGGATGAAAAACTGTTTTTT	CASRFKGETDEKLFF
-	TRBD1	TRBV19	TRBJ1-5	TGTGCCAGTAGTATAGACTCATCAAGGACAGGGTCCAATCAGCCCCAGCATTTT	CASSIDSSRTGSNQPQHF
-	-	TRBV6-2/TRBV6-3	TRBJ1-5	TGTGCCAGCACCCCGATCACTGGGGGAGATCAGCCCCAGCATTTT	CASTPITGGDQPQHF
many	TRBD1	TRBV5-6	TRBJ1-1	TGTGCCAGCAGCCCGTCGACAGGGTGGAACACTGAAGCTTTCTTT	CASSPSTGWNTEAFF
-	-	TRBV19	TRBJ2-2	TGTGCCAGTCGACGGAAGACGAACACCGGGGAGCTGTTTTTT	CASRRKTNTGELFF
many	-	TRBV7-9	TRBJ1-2	TGTGCCAGCAGCTCCTACAGGGAGGATGGCTACACCTTC	CASSSYREDGYTF
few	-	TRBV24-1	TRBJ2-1	TGTGCCACCAGCGCCCGGGGGGCTATTAATGAGCAGTTCTTC	CATSARGAINEQFF
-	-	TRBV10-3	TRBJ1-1	TGTGCCACCTCTCACCGCGAGAACACTGAAGCTTTCTTT	CATSHRENTEAFF
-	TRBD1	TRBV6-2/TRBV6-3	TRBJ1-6	TGTGCCAGCAGGCCGGACAGGGGGCAAAATTCACCCCTCCACTTT	CASRPDRGQNSPLHF
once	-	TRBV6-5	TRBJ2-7	TGTGCCAGCAGTTTACAAGACCAGGGCTACGAGCAGTACTTC	CASSLQDQGYEQYF
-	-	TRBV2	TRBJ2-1	TGTGCCAGCAGTGAAGCACGGTCGATTAGCTCCTACAATGAGCAGTTCTTC	CASSEARSISSYNEQFF
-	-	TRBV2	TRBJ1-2	TGTGCCAGCAGTGAAGGGCGTGATGGCTACACCTTC	CASSEGRDGYTF
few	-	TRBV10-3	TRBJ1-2	TGTGCCATCAGTGATGGAGGCAGGGGCTATGGCTACACCTTC	CAISDGGRGYGYTF
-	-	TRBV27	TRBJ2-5	TGTGCCAGCAGCTTACCTGGGGCGACACCTCAAGAGACCCAGTACTTC	CASSLPGATPQETQYF
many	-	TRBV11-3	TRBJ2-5	TGTGCCAGCAGCTCCCGGGACTACCAAGAGACCCAGTACTTC	CASSSRDYQETQYF
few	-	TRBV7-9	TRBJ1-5	TGTGCCAGCAGTGGACAGTATAGCAATCAGCCCCAGCATTTT	CASSGQYSNQPQHF
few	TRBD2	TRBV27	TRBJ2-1	TGTGCCAGCAGTTTAAGACTAGCGGGGCACCGTGGGGAGTTCTTC	CASSLRLAGHRGEFF
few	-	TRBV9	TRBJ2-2	TGTGCCAGCAGCGTAGAAGCAGTGTCTCCCGGGGAGCTGTTTTTT	CASSVEAVSPGELFF
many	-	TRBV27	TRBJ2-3	TGTGCCAGCAGTCCAACAGGTATGGGGAGAAGCACAGATACGCAGTATTTT	CASSPTGMGRSTDTQYF
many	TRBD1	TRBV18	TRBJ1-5	TGTGCCAGCTCACCAAGTCGGGACAGGGATAGCAATCAGCCCCAGCATTTT	CASSPSRDRDSNQPQHF
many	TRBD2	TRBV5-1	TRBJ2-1	TGCGCCAGCAGCCTCCGGCCTAGCGGAGATAACAATGAGCAGTTCTTC	CASSLRPSGDNNEQFF
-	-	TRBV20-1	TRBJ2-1	TGCAGTGCTAGGTCGGGGGACAATGAGCAGTTCTTC	CSARSGDNEQFF
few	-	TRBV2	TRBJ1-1	TGTGCCAGCAGTGCTAACAGGTTCACTGAAGCTTTCTTT	CASSANRFTEAFF
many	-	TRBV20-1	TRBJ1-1	TGCAGTGCCCCGAGGACAGAGAACACTGAAGCTTTCTTT	CSAPRTENTEAFF
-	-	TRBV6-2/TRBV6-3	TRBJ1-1	TGTGCCAGCGGAGCAGTGGGGGTCGAGACTTTCTTT	CASGAVGVETFF
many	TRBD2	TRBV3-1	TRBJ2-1	TGTGCCAGCAGCCAGCGGGGGGGACGGTCCTACAATGAGCAGTTCTTC	CASSQRGGRSYNEQFF
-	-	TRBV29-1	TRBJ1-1	TGCAGCGCAGACATACGACAGTCAAAGAACACTGAAGCTTTCTTT	CSADIRQSKNTEAFF
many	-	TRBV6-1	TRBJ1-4	TGTGCCAGCGCGGCAGATAATGAAAAACTGTTTTTT	CASAADNEKLFF
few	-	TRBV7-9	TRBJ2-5	TGTGCCAGTGGGGGGCAAAAGACCCAGTACTTC	CASGGQKTQYF
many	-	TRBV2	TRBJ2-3	TGTGCCAGCATGGGGGCTAGCACAGATACGCAGTATTTT	CASMGASTDTQYF